These T cell receptor beta chains were read from a single sample in a study of cytomegalovirus exposure and HLA in healthy donors. The method was immunoSEQ multiplex PCR; TCRdb's version includes in-frame clones alone and lacks a portion of them. The sample gives roughly 170,000 clones, roughly 82% of which show up once; 1.5% to 2% is in the top ten. The sample was PBMCs. Receptors were obtained from a woman in her twenties or thirties in good health and CMV-seronegative. Both conserved end residues are part of each CDR3. The D gene is left open where the match is weak. For some rows the clone size is stated as once, few or many, or as a class when expanded; others skip it.

>TRBV9|TRBJ2-7|NA|NA
CASSVAGHPSYEQYF
TGTGCCAGCAGCGTAGCGGGACACCCGTCCTACGAGCAGTACTTC
>TRBV27|TRBJ2-2|TRBD2|once
CASSLTAGVGTGELFF
TGTGCCAGCAGTCTAACAGCGGGAGTCGGTACCGGGGAGCTGTTTTTT
>TRBV29-1|TRBJ2-7|TRBD1|NA
CSVLGTGGNEQYF
TGCAGCGTTCTCGGGACAGGGGGAAACGAGCAGTACTTC
>TRBV5-4|TRBJ1-2|NA|NA
CASSRTGTPYGYTF
TGTGCCAGCAGCAGGACCGGGACACCCTATGGCTACACCTTC
>TRBV7-2|TRBJ1-5|TRBD1|NA
CASSRTGGQGNQPQHF
TGTGCCAGCAGCCGGACAGGGGGACAGGGCAATCAGCCCCAGCATTTT
>TRBV23-1|TRBJ1-5|TRBD1|NA
CASSQSRDRGRGPQHF
TGCGCCAGCAGTCAATCCCGGGACAGGGGGCGCGGACCCCAGCATTTT
>TRBV7-8|TRBJ2-7|TRBD2|NA
CASSLLAAPYEQYF
TGTGCCAGCAGCTTACTAGCGGCCCCTTACGAGCAGTACTTC
>TRBV2|TRBJ2-1|NA|NA
CASSEQEYNEQFF
TGTGCCAGCAGTGAACAGGAATACAATGAGCAGTTCTTC
>TRBV5-8|TRBJ1-1|TRBD1|once
CASSFSGTGFVEAFF
TGTGCCAGCAGTTTCTCCGGGACAGGGTTTGTTGAAGCTTTCTTT
>TRBV5-1|TRBJ2-2|NA|NA
CASSLASILAGELFF
TGCGCCAGCAGCTTGGCCAGTATCCTCGCCGGGGAGCTGTTTTTT
>TRBV6-1|TRBJ1-1|NA|few
CASSEVQGRGNTEAFF
TGTGCCAGCAGTGAAGTCCAGGGGAGGGGGAACACTGAAGCTTTCTTT
>TRBV5-1|TRBJ1-1|NA|NA
CASYAGGMNTEAFF
TGCGCCAGTTACGCTGGGGGCATGAACACTGAAGCTTTCTTT
>TRBV18|TRBJ2-7|TRBD1|NA
CASSPRMGQGARDEQYF
TGTGCCAGCTCACCACGGATGGGACAGGGGGCTCGTGACGAGCAGTACTTC